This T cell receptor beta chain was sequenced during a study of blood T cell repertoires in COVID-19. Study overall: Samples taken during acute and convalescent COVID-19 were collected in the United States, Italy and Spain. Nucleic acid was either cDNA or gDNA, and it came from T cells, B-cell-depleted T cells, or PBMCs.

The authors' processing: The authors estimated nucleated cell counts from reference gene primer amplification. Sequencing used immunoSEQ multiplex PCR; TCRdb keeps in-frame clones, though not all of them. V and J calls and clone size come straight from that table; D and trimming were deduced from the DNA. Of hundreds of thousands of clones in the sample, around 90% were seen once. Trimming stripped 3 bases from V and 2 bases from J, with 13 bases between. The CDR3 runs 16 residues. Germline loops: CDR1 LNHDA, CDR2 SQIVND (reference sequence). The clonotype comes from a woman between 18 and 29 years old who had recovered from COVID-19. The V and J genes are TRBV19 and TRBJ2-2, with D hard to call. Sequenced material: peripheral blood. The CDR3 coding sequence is TGTGCCAGTAGTATTGTTGGGCCGCTCAACACCGGGGAGCTGTTTTTT. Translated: CASSIVGPLNTGELFF. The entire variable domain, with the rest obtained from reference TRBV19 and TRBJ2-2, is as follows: DGGITQSPKYLFRKEGQNVTLSCEQNLNHDAMYWYRQDPGQGLRLIYYSQIVNDFQKGDIAEGYSVSREKKESFPLTVTSAQKNPTAFYLCASSIVGPLNTGELFFGEGSRLTVL.